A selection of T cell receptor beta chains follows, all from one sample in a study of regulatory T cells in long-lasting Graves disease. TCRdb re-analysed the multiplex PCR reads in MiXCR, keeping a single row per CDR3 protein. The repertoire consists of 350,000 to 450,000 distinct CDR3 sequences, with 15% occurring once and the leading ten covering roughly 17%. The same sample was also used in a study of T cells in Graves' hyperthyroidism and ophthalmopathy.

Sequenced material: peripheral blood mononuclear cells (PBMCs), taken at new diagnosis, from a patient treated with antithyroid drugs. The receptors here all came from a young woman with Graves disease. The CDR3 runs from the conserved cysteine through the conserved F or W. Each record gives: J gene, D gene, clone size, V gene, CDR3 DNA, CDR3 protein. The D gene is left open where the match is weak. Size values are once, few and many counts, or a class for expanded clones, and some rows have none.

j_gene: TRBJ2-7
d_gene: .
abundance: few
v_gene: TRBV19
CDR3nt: TGTGCCAGTAGTATAGTGGCCAGAGGGTCCTACGAGCAGTACTTC
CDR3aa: CASSIVARGSYEQYF

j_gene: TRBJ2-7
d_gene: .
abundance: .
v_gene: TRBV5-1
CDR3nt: TGCGCCAGCAGCTTGGGGAGTATAACAAGACTTGACTACGAGCAGTACTTC
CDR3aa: CASSLGSITRLDYEQYF

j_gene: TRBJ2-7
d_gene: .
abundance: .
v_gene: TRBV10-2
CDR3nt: TGCGCCAGTAAGGGCCAAGCAGGGTACGAGCAGTACTTC
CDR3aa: CASKGQAGYEQYF

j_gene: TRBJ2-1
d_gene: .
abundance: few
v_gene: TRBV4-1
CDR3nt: TGCGCCAGCAGCCAAGATCTCGACTTGCGATTCCCGCAGTTCTTC
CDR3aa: CASSQDLDLRFPQFF

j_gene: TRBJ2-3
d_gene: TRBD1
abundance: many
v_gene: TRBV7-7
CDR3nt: TGTGCTAGCAGCTTAGGTACAGGGGGCGGGACAGATACGCAGTATTTT
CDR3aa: CASSLGTGGGTDTQYF

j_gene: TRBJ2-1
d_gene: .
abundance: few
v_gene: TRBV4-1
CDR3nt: TGCGCCAGCAGCCCCCAAATCAGCGGGCGCTCCTACAATGAGCAGTTCTTC
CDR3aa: CASSPQISGRSYNEQFF

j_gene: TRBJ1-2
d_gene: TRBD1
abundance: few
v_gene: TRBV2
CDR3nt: TGTGCCAGCAAGACAGGGGAGGGCTACACCTTC
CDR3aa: CASKTGEGYTF

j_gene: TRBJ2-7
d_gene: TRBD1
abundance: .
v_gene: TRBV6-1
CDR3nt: TGTGCCAGCAGTCCGATGGACAGGGGGCAGTACGAGCAGTACTTC
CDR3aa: CASSPMDRGQYEQYF

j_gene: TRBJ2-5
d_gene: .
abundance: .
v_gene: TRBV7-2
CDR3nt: TGTGCCAGCAGCTTAGGGCGTGGGCTGGTGGGCCAAGAGACCCAGTACTTC
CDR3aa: CASSLGRGLVGQETQYF

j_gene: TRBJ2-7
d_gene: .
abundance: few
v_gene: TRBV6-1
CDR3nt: TGTGCCAGCATAGAGGGGTTTGGTCCGTACTTC
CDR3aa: CASIEGFGPYF

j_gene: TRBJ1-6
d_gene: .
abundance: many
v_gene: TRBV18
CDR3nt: TGTGCCAGCTCACCCTCACCAGGGTCCAATTCACCCCTCCACTTT
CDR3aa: CASSPSPGSNSPLHF